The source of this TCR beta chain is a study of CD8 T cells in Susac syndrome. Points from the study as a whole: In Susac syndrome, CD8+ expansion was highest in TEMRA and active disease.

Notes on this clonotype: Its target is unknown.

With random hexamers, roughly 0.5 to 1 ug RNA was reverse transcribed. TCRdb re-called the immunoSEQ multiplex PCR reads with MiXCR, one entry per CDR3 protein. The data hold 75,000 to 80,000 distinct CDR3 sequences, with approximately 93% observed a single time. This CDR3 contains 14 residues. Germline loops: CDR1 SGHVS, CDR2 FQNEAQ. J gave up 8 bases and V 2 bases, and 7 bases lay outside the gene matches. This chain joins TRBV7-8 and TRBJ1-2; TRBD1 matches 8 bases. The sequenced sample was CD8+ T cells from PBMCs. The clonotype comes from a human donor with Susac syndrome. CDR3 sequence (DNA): TGTGCCAGCAGCTTACTGGACAGGGTGGAAGGCTACACCTTC. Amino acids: CASSLLDRVEGYTF.